This T cell receptor (beta chain) came from a study of CD8 T cells in Susac syndrome. CDR1 is MNHEY, CDR2 SVGEGT, per germline. The V gene lost 7 bases and the J gene lost 0 bases, with 12 bases spanning the gap. This CDR3 has 14 residues. Random hexamers were used to reverse transcribe an amount of roughly 0.5 to 1 ug RNA. TCRdb reanalysed the immunoSEQ multiplex PCR reads using MiXCR and keeps one entry per CDR3 protein. The repertoire holds under 200,000 distinct CDR3 sequences, with roughly 95% as singletons. The chain couples TRBV6-2 or TRBV6-3 to TRBJ2-5; maybe TRBD1 (5 bases). The sequence came from a human donor with Susac syndrome. Sequenced input: CD4+ T cells from PBMCs. The CDR3 protein is CASNLAGYQETQYF. CDR3 DNA sequence: TGTGCCAGCAATTTGGCAGGGTACCAAGAGACCCAGTACTTC.